Each of the 16 T cell receptor beta chains below was sequenced from the same sample in a study of blood T cell repertoires in COVID-19. The data were produced by immunoSEQ multiplex PCR, yet TCRdb's version contains in-frame clones alone and is incomplete. The top ten clones hold 2% to 3% of a sample with about 48,000 clones, 85% to 90% of them seen once. Sequencing was performed on peripheral blood. The receptor set was obtained from a woman aged 80 or over with COVID-19, enrolled during active disease.

The chain employs TRBV7-9 and TRBJ2-7; 9 bases line up with TRBD1. V trimming: 5 bases; J trimming: 5 bases; junction bases outside the gene matches: 7. Germline lookup yields CDR1 SEHNR and CDR2 FQNEAQ (reference sequence). This CDR3 has 14 amino acids. CDR3 region: CASSGGTGRHEQYF. DNA for the CDR3: TGTGCCAGCAGCGGGGGGACAGGGCGGCACGAGCAGTACTTC. Variable domain in full (rest from reference TRBV7-9 and TRBJ2-7): DTGVSQNPRHKITKRGQNVTFRCDPISEHNRLYWYRQTLGQGPEFLTYFQNEAQLEKSRLLSDRFSAERPKGSFSTLEIQRTEQGDSAMYLCASSGGTGRHEQYFGPGTRLTVT.

The rearrangement links TRBV5-5 to TRBJ2-1; tentative D call: TRBD2 (6 bases). This CDR3 contains 16 residues. Germline V gene lookup returns CDR1 SGHKS and CDR2 YYEKEE (reference sequence). V gave up 5 bases and J gave up 5 bases, with 20 bases separating them. This CDR3 is CASSSEPAAGNNEQFF. CDR3 coding DNA: TGTGCCAGCAGTTCCGAACCGGCAGCGGGCAACAATGAGCAGTTCTTC. The complete variable domain, with remaining parts taken from reference TRBV5-5 and TRBJ2-1, reads DAGVTQSPTHLIKTRGQQVTLRCSPISGHKSVSWYQQVLGQGPQFIFQYYEKEERGRGNFPDRFSARQFPNYSSELNVNALLLGDSALYLCASSSEPAAGNNEQFFGPGTRLTVL.

The chain joins TRBV12-3 or TRBV12-4 to TRBJ1-1; 7 bases fit TRBD1. This CDR3 has 13 residues. The ends lost 5 bases at V and 7 bases at J; junction bases unmatched: 7. The CDR3 sequence is CASSTEGALEAFF. In DNA form, the CDR3 reads TGTGCCAGCAGTACCGAGGGGGCCCTTGAAGCTTTCTTT.

The rearrangement links TRBV19 to TRBJ1-3; tentatively, D is TRBD1 (5 bases). The germline gives CDR1 LNHDA, CDR2 SQIVND (reference sequence). V dropped 3 bases and J dropped 2 bases, with 11 bases sitting between them. There are 15 residues in the CDR3. The CDR3 spells CASSMAGVAGNTIYF. The CDR3, as DNA: TGTGCCAGTAGTATGGCGGGGGTTGCTGGAAACACCATATATTTT.

The gene calls are TRBV7-9 and TRBJ2-2, with a tentative D call TRBD2 (5 bases). This CDR3 spans 18 amino acids. Trimming left V 2 bases short and J 2 bases short, with 18 bases between. The V gene's germline CDR1 is SEHNR and CDR2 FQNEAQ (reference sequence). CDR3 DNA sequence: TGTGCCAGCAGCTTACGGGGTCACGGCCGAATAAACACCGGGGAGCTGTTTTTT. Translation gives CASSLRGHGRINTGELFF.

This rearrangement joins TRBV6-5 to TRBJ1-2; D may be TRBD1 (5 bases). The germline gives CDR1 MNHEY, CDR2 SVGAGI. V lost 6 bases to trimming and J lost 0 bases, with 14 bases between them. The CDR3 totals 15 residues. The CDR3 DNA reads as TGTGCCAGCAGCCGCAACACAGGACCTAACTATGGCTACACCTTC. Protein: CASSRNTGPNYGYTF.

J is TRBJ2-1 and V is TRBV11-3, with 13 bases matching TRBD2. Germline V gives CDR1 SGHNT, CDR2 YENEEA. The junction had 2 bases not matched to a gene; V was cut back by 3 bases and J by 6 bases. The CDR3 has 15 amino acids. The CDR3 DNA reads TGTGCCAGCAGCTTCGGGACTAGCGGGGCCAATGAGCAGTTCTTC. It codes for CASSFGTSGANEQFF.

This chain links TRBV18 with TRBJ1-4, with a weak D call TRBD1 (5 bases). Germline CDR1 is KGHSH and CDR2 is LQKENI. Trimming took off 4 bases at V and 0 bases at J, with 9 bases between the two ends. The CDR3 sequence is 15 residues long. This CDR3 is CASSLTTATNEKLFF. Here the CDR3 DNA reads TGTGCCAGCTCACTCACGACAGCAACTAATGAAAAACTGTTTTTT.

This chain uses TRBV3-1 (or the pseudogene TRBV3-2) with TRBJ2-1, with 11 bases that match TRBD2. The germline V gene has CDR1 LGHDT and CDR2 YNNKEL (reference sequence). The CDR3 contains 16 residues. V gave up 4 bases and J gave up 3 bases; unmatched junction bases: 5. CDR3 region: CASSPTLAGDYNEQFF. CDR3 bases: TGTGCCAGCAGCCCGACACTAGCGGGAGACTACAATGAGCAGTTCTTC.

This clone was detected once. The chain combines TRBV19 with TRBJ2-6, with D maybe TRBD1 (6 bases). This CDR3 has 16 residues. The V gene's germline CDR1 is LNHDA and CDR2 SQIVND (reference sequence). The ends were cut back, 5 bases at V and 2 bases at J, with 13 bases in the middle. The CDR3 sequence: CASSLYTGTGANVLTF. CDR3 coding DNA: TGTGCCAGTAGTTTATATACAGGGACTGGGGCCAACGTCCTGACTTTC.

This chain links TRBV2 with TRBJ2-7; 11 bases map to TRBD1. The germline V gene has CDR1 SNHLY and CDR2 FYNNEI. V lost 5 bases, J lost 7 bases, and 10 bases stayed unmatched. The CDR3 sequence is 15 residues long. CDR3 loop: CASSSPGQGAGEQYF. In DNA form, the CDR3 reads TGTGCCAGCAGTTCCCCTGGACAGGGGGCAGGGGAGCAGTACTTC.

This rearrangement joins TRBV5-1 to TRBJ2-1; D gene ambiguous. The V end was cut by 1 base, the J end by 9 bases, with 14 bases between. The CDR3 has 14 residues. The germline V gene has CDR1 SGHRS and CDR2 YFSETQ. CDR3 bases: TGCGCCAGCAGCTTGACACAGACCCCAGGTGAGCAGTTCTTC. It is translated as CASSLTQTPGEQFF.

This rearrangement joins TRBV6-6 to TRBJ1-1; D gene uncertain. Germline assignment: CDR1 MNHNY and CDR2 SVGAGI (reference sequence). Trimming pared 10 bases from V and 3 bases from J, leaving 9 bases between. There are 11 residues in the CDR3. The CDR3 DNA reads TGTGCCACCTTCCTATACACTGAAGCTTTCTTT. Residues: CATFLYTEAFF.

The rearrangement joins TRBV6-6 to TRBJ1-2; 7 bases agree with TRBD1. V lost 10 bases and J lost 7; bases outside the gene matches: 15. This CDR3 has 14 amino acids. Germline CDR1 MNHNY, CDR2 SVGAGI (reference sequence). The DNA for the CDR3 is TGTGCCATCAACACCGGGACAGTCAACCGTGGCTACACCTTC. Protein sequence: CAINTGTVNRGYTF.

Only a few counts were recorded for this clone. The rearrangement uses TRBV20-1 and TRBJ2-7; D is uncertain. This CDR3 contains 11 residues. The V gene's germline CDR1 is DFQATT and CDR2 SNEGSKA (reference sequence). V lost 3 bases and J 7 bases, leaving 10 bases between the germline ends. CDR3 in DNA: TGCAGTGCTAGTCTCCTCGGGGAGCAGTACTTC. The encoded protein is CSASLLGEQYF.

The chain recombines TRBV4-2 with TRBJ1-2; D is unresolved. V lost 3 bases to trimming and J lost 4 bases, with 12 bases between them. Germline CDR1 LGHNA, CDR2 YNFKEQ. The CDR3 runs 14 residues. The CDR3 region is CASSQRWRIYGYTF. The CDR3 bases are TGTGCCAGCAGCCAGAGGTGGAGGATCTATGGCTACACCTTC.